This T cell receptor (beta chain) was identified in a study of T-cell memory formation after mild COVID-19. Overall study findings and caveats: Contracting clones from day 15 to 85 showed balanced CD4/CD8; later expanders favored CD4+. A subset of responding clones appeared in pre-infection memory, suggesting cross-reactive memory joined.

This clonotype was counted only a few times. Antigen: not known. Barcoded TCR alpha and TCR beta cDNA libraries with UMIs came from 5'RACE using constant-segment primers. TCRdb ran MiXCR on the 5' RACE reads and lists one entry per CDR3 protein. Among around 410,000 distinct CDR3 sequences, roughly a quarter were seen once, and the ten largest hold about an eighth. This TCR was sampled from an adult woman who had mild COVID-19 (a few samples of this study predate the infection). Cell type and time point are not known. Sequenced sample: PBMCs or a T cell subset sorted from them (not recorded which).

CDR3 nucleotides: TGTGCCTGGAGCCTCGGGACAGGGGTCCCAGATACGCAGTATTTT. The encoded protein is CAWSLGTGVPDTQYF. The genes are TRBV30 and TRBJ2-3; 10 nucleotides align to TRBD1. Germline values: CDR1 GTSNPN, CDR2 SVGIG (reference sequence). The CDR3 loop spans 15 amino acids. V lost 3 bases and J lost 4; bases outside the gene matches: 7.